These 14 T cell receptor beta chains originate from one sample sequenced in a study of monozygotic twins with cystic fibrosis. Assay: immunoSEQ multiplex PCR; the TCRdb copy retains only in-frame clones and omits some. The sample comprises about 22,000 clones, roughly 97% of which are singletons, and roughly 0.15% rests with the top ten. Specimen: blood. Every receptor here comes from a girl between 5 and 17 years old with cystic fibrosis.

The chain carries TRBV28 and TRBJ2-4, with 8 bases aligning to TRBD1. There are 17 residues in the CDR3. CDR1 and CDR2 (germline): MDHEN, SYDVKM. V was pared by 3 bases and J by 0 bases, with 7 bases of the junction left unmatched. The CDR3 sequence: CASSLTGVGLAKNIQYF. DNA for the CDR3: TGTGCCAGCAGTTTGACAGGGGTCGGGCTAGCCAAAAACATTCAGTACTTC.

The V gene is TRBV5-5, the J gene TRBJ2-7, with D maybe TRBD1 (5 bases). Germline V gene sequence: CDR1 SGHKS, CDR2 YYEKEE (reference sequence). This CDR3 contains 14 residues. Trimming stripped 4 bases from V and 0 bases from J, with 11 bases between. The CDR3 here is CASSEGALSYEQYF. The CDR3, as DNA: TGTGCCAGCAGCGAAGGGGCTCTCTCCTACGAGCAGTACTTC. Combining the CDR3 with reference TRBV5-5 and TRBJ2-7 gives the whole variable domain DAGVTQSPTHLIKTRGQQVTLRCSPISGHKSVSWYQQVLGQGPQFIFQYYEKEERGRGNFPDRFSARQFPNYSSELNVNALLLGDSALYLCASSEGALSYEQYFGPGTRLTVT.

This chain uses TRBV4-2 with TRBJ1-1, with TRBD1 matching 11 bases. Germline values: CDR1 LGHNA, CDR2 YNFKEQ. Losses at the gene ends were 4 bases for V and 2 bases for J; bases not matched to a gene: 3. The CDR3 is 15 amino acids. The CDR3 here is CASSRDRGVNTEAFF. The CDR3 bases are TGTGCCAGCAGCCGGGACAGGGGGGTCAACACTGAAGCTTTCTTT.

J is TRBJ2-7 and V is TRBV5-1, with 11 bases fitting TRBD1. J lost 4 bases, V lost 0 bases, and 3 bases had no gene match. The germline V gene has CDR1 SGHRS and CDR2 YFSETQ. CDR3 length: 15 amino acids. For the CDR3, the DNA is TGCGCCAGCAGCTTGGAGGGGACAGGGGGTTACGAGCAGTACTTC. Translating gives CASSLEGTGGYEQYF.

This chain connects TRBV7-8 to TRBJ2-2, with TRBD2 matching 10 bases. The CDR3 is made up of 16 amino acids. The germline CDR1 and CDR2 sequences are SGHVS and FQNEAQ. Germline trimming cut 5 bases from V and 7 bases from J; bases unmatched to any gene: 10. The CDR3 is CASSRTGTSVVGELFF. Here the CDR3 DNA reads TGTGCCAGCAGCCGTACCGGGACTAGCGTCGTCGGGGAGCTGTTTTTT.

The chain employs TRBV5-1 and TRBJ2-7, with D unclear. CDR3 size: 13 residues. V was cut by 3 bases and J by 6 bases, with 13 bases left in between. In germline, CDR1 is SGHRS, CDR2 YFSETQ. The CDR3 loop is CASSWTPETEQYV. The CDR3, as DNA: TGCGCCAGCAGCTGGACCCCAGAAACCGAGCAGTACGTC.

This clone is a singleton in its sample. The DNA of the CDR3 is TGCGCCAGCAGCTTGGCGGCTGGTAATGATGAAGCTTTCTTT. Amino acid sequence: CASSLAAGNDEAFF. This chain connects TRBV5-1 to TRBJ1-1; D is unresolved. CDR3 length: 14 amino acids. From germline, CDR1 is SGHRS and CDR2 YFSETQ. Trimming stripped 0 bases from V and 7 bases from J, with 13 bases between.

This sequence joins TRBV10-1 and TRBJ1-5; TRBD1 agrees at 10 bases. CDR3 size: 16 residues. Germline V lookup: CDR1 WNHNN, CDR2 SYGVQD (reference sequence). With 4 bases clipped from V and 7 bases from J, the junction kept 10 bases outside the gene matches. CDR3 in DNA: TGCGCCAGCAGTGTCTCCGGGACAGGGGCGAACCAGCCCCAGCATTTT. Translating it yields CASSVSGTGANQPQHF.

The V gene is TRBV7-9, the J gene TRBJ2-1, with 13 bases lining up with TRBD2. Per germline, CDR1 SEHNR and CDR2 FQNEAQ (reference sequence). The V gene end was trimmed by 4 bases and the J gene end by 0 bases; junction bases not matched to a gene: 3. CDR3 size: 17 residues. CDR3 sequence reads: CASSSRTSGSSYNEQFF. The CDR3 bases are TGTGCCAGCAGCTCCCGGACTAGCGGGAGCTCCTACAATGAGCAGTTCTTC.

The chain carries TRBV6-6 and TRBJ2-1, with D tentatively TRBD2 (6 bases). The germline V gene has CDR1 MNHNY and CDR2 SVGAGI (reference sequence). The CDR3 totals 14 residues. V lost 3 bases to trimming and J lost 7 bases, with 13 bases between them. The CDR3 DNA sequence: TGTGCCAGCAGTTATCACGGCGGGATAAATGAGCAGTTCTTC. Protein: CASSYHGGINEQFF.

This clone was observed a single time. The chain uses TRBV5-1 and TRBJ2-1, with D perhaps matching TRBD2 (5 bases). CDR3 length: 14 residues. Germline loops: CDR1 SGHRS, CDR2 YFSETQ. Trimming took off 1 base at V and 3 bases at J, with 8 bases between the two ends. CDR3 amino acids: CASSLPTSYNEQFF. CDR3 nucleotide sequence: TGCGCCAGCAGCTTGCCCACTAGCTACAATGAGCAGTTCTTC.

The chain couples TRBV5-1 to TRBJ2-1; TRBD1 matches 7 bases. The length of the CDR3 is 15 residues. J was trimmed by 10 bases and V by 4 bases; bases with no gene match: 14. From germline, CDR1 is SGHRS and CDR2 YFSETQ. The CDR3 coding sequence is TGCGCCAGCAGCCCGATTCTAGGGGGCGAACAAGAGCAGTTCTTC. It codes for CASSPILGGEQEQFF.

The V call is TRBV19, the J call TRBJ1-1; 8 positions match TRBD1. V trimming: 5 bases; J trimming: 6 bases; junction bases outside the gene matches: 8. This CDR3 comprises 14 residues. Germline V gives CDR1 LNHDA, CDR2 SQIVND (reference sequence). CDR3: CASSSWTGTAEAFF. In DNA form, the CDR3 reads TGTGCCAGTAGTTCCTGGACAGGGACCGCTGAAGCTTTCTTT.

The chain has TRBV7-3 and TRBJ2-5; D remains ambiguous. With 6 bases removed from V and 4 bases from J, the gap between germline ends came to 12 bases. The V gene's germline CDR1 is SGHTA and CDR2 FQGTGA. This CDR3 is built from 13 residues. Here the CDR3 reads CASSPRWSETQYF. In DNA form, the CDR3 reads TGTGCCAGCAGTCCCCGGTGGTCAGAGACCCAGTACTTC.